This T cell receptor beta chain was captured by sequencing in a study of T cell responses to AZD1222 COVID-19 vaccine. Sequencing was performed with immunoSEQ multiplex PCR; in TCRdb, only in-frame clones are kept and a portion is missing. The table has some 47,000 clones, 65% to 85% seen once. V lost 1 base and J lost 6, with 4 bases in between. This CDR3 contains 11 residues. Germline CDR1 reads SGHVS; CDR2 reads FQNEAQ. This TCR was sampled from an adult in good health. The sample consisted of peripheral blood, taken on day 0 of AZD1222 vaccination. The chain carries TRBV7-8 and TRBJ2-7, with D uncertain. CDR3 sequence (DNA): TGTGCCAGCAGCTTAGTCGGCGAGCAGTACTTC. Translation: CASSLVGEQYF.